This TCR beta chain appears in the sequencing data of a study of blood T cell repertoires in COVID-19. Study details: The origin of the acute and convalescent COVID-19 samples was the United States, Italy and Spain. Sources were T cells, B-cell-depleted T cells, or PBMCs; the material itself was cDNA or gDNA.

Original methodology: Reference gene primer amplification yielded estimated nucleated cell counts. TCRdb's copy holds only in-frame clones and misses some; the assay was immunoSEQ multiplex PCR. Clonal size and the V and J genes are those of that table, whereas D and trimming came from the DNA. Among almost 200,000 clones listed, 80% to 90% were seen once. The sample comprised peripheral blood. The sequence was obtained from a woman in her 70s with acute or convalescent COVID-19.

The CDR3 coding sequence is TGTGCCAGCAGCTCCAGTCCCATCGGGGTCACTGAAGCTTTCTTT. Its protein product is CASSSSPIGVTEAFF. The chain employs TRBV7-6 and TRBJ1-1; D unresolved. Trimming removed 4 bases at V and 4 bases at J, with 16 bases between. Per germline, CDR1 SGHVS and CDR2 FNYEAQ. The CDR3 is 15 amino acids.